The clone carrying this TCR beta chain was seen more than once but under ten times. Germline CDR1 reads MNHEY; CDR2 reads SVGAGI. The CDR3 length is 14 residues. The germline V and J ends were trimmed by 0 bases and 7 bases, with 7 bases remaining between them. Authors' processing steps: Reference gene primer amplification gave nucleated cell count estimates. Repertoires were generated with immunoSEQ multiplex PCR, while TCRdb's copy carries only in-frame clones and drops some. That table furnishes V, J and clone size, whereas the DNA furnished D and trimming. The sample comprises about 28,000 clones, more than 80% of which are singletons, and roughly 3% rests with the top ten. The source of the sample is a study of blood T cell repertoires in COVID-19. Study-wide context: The United States, Italy and Spain supplied acute and convalescent COVID-19 samples. Nucleic acid was either cDNA or gDNA, and it came from T cells, B-cell-depleted T cells, or PBMCs.

This rearrangement joins TRBV6-5 to TRBJ1-6, with D possibly being TRBD1 (6 bases). Sample: peripheral blood. The receptor comes from a human donor in a cohort sampled during active COVID-19. CDR3 amino acids: CASSYSTGNSPLHF. The CDR3 DNA reads as TGTGCCAGCAGTTACTCAACAGGGAATTCACCCCTCCACTTT.